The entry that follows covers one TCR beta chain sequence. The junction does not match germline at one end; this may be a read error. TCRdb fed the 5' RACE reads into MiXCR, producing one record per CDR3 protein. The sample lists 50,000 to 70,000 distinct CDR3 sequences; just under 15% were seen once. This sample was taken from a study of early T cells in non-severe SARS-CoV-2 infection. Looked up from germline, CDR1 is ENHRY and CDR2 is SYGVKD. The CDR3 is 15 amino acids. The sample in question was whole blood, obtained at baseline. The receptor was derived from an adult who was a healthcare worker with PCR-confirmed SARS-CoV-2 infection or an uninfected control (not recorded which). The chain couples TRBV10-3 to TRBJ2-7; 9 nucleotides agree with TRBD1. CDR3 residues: CATSGTDRGGYEQYF. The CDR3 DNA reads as TGTGCCACCAGTGGGACGGACAGGGGTGGCTACGAGCAGTACTTC.